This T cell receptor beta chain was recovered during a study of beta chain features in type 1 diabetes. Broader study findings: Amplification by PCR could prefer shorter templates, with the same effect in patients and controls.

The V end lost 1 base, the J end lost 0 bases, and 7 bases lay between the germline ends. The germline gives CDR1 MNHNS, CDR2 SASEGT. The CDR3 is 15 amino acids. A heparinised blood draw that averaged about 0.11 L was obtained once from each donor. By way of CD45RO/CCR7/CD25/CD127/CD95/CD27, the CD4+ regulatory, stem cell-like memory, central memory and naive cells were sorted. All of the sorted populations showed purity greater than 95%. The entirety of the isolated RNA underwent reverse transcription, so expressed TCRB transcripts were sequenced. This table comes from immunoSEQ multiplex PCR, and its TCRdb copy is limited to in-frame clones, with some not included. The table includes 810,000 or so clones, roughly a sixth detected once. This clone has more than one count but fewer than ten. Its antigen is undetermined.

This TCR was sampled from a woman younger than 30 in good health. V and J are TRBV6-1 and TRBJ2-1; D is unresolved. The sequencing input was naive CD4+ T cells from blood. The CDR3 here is CASSEGVSSYNEQFF. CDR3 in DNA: TGTGCCAGCAGTGAAGGAGTAAGCTCCTACAATGAGCAGTTCTTC.